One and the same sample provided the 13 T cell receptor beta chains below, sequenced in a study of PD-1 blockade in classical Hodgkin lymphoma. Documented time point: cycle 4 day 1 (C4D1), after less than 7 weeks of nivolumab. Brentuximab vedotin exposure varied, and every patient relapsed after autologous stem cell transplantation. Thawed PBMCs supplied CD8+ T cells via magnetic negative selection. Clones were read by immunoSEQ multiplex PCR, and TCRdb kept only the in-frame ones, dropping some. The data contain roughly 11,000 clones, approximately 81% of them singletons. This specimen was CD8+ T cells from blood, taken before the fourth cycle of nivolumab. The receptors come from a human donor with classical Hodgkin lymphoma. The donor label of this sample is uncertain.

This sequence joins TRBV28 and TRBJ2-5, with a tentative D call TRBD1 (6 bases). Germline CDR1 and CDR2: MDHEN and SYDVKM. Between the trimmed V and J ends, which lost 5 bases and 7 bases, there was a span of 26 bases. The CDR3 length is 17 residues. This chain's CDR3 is CASSREPDSRPRGTQYF. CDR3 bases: TGTGCCAGCAGTCGAGAACCGGACAGTCGCCCCCGAGGGACCCAGTACTTC.

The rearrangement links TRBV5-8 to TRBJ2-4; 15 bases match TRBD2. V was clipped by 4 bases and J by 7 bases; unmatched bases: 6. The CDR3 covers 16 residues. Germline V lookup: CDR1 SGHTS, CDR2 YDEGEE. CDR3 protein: CASSPWTSGRVNIQYF. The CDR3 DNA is TGTGCCAGCAGCCCTTGGACTAGCGGGAGGGTGAACATTCAGTACTTC.

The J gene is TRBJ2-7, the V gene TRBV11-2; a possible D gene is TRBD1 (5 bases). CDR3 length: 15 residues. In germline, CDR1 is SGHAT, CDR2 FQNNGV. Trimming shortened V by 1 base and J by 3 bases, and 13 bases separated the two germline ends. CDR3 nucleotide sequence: TGTGCCAGCAGCTTAGTAATCAGGGATAACTACGAGCAGTACTTC. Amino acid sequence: CASSLVIRDNYEQYF.

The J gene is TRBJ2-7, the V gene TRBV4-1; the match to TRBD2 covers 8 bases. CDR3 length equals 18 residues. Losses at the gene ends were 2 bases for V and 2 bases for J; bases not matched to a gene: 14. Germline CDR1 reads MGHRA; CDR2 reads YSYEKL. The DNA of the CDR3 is TGCGCCAGCAGCCAAATTATTGCCGCTAGCGGGCGCCCCTACGAGCAGTACTTC. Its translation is CASSQIIAASGRPYEQYF.

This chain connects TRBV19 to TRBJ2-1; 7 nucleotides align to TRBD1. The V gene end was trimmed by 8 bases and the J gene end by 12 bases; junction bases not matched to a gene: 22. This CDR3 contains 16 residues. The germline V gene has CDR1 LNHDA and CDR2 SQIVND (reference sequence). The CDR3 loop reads CASFASGTERLFGQFF. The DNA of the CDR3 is TGTGCCAGTTTCGCCTCCGGGACAGAGCGTCTCTTTGGGCAGTTCTTC.

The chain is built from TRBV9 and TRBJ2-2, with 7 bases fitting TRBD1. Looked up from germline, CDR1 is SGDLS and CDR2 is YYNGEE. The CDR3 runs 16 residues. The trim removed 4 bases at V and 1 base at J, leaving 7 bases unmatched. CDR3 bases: TGTGCCAGCAGCCACCAGGGGGTGTTGAACACCGGGGAGCTGTTTTTT. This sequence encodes CASSHQGVLNTGELFF.

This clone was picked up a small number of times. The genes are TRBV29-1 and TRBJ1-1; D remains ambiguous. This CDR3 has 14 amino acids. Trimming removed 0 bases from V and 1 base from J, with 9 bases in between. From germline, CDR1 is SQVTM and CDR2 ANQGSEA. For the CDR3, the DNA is TGCAGCGTTGAAGAAATGGAGCAGAACACTGAAGCTTTCTTT. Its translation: CSVEEMEQNTEAFF.

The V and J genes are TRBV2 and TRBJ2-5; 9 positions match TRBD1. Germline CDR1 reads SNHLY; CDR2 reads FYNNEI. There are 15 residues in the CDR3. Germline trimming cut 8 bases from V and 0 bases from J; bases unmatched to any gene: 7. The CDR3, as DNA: TGTGCCAGCGGGTGGACAGGGGACTACCAAGAGACCCAGTACTTC. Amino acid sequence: CASGWTGDYQETQYF.

CDR3 bases: TGTGCCAGCAGCTTAGCCTCTAGCGGACAGTACAATGAGCAGTTCTTC. Protein sequence: CASSLASSGQYNEQFF. The V and J genes are TRBV7-9 and TRBJ2-1; D perhaps matches TRBD2 (7 bases). CDR1 and CDR2 (germline): SEHNR, FQNEAQ (reference sequence). This CDR3 spans 16 amino acids. V gave up 0 bases and J gave up 4 bases, with 13 bases separating them.

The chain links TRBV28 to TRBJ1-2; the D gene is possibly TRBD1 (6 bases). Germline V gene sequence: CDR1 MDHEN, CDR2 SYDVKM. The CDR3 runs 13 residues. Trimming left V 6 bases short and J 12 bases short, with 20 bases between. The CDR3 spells CASSFSPGHADTF. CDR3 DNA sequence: TGTGCCAGCAGCTTTTCGCCGGGACACGCGGACACCTTC.

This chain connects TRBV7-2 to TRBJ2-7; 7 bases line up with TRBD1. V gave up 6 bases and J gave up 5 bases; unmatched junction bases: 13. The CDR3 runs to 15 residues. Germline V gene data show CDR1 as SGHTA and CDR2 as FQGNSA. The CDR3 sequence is CASSLIDIQGNEQYF. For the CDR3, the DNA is TGTGCCAGCAGTCTCATAGACATACAGGGGAACGAGCAGTACTTC.

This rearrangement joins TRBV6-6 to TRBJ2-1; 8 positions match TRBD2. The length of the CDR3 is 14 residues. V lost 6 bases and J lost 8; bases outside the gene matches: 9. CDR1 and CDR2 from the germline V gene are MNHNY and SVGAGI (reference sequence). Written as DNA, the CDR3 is TGTGCCAGCAGCCGGGATTCGCGGGAGGATGAGCAGTTCTTC. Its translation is CASSRDSREDEQFF.

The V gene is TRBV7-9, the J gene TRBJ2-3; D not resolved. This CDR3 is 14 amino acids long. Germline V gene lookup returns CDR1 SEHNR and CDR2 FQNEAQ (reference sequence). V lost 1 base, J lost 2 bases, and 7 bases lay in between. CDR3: CASSLETFTDTQYF. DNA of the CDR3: TGTGCCAGCAGCTTAGAGACCTTCACAGATACGCAGTATTTT.